Each of the 16 T cell receptor beta chains below was sequenced from the same sample in a study of cytomegalovirus exposure and HLA in healthy donors. With 60 Vbeta and 13 Jbeta primers, the PCR was carried out. TCRdb's copy holds only in-frame clones and misses some; the assay was immunoSEQ multiplex PCR. The sample lists tens of thousands of clones, 81% occurring once. Sequenced: PBMCs. Every receptor here comes from a woman in her thirties or forties in good health and CMV-seronegative.

This chain joins TRBV5-1 and TRBJ2-3; 9 bases map to TRBD1. The CDR3 loop spans 14 amino acids. The junction had 1 base not matched to a gene; V was cut back by 0 bases and J by 5 bases. In germline, CDR1 is SGHRS, CDR2 YFSETQ. CDR3 nucleotides: TGCGCCAGCAGCTTGGGGACAGGGGTAGATACGCAGTATTTT. Translating gives CASSLGTGVDTQYF.

This chain links TRBV28 with TRBJ2-1; TRBD2 matches 13 bases. The CDR3 has 18 residues. Per the germline V gene, CDR1 is MDHEN and CDR2 is SYDVKM. V was clipped by 4 bases and J by 3 bases; unmatched bases: 9. CDR3 DNA: TGTGCCAGCAGTTCCTGGACTAGCGGGGGCGCCTACTACAATGAGCAGTTCTTC. It translates to CASSSWTSGGAYYNEQFF. Based on the CDR3 plus reference TRBV28 and TRBJ2-1, the full variable domain is DVKVTQSSRYLVKRTGEKVFLECVQDMDHENMFWYRQDPGLGLRLIYFSYDVKMKEKGDIPEGYSVSREKKERFSLILESASTNQTSMYLCASSSWTSGGAYYNEQFFGPGTRLTVL.

The chain is built from TRBV6-5 and TRBJ2-7, with D perhaps matching TRBD2 (6 bases). The CDR3 spans 11 residues. Trimming left V 4 bases short and J 6 bases short, with 7 bases between. The V gene's germline CDR1 is MNHEY and CDR2 SVGAGI. CDR3 coding DNA: TGTGCCAGCAGTTTGGGGGGCGAGCAGTACTTC. This gives the protein CASSLGGEQYF.

Only a few counts were recorded for this clone. The rearrangement links TRBV7-9 to TRBJ2-6; TRBD1 matches 11 bases. The CDR3 has 17 amino acids. Germline assignment: CDR1 SEHNR and CDR2 FQNEAQ (reference sequence). The V gene end was trimmed by 7 bases and the J gene end by 2 bases; junction bases not matched to a gene: 7. The DNA of the CDR3 is TGTGCCAGCACCAGGGACAGGGGGAAAACTGGGGCCAACGTCCTGACTTTC. Translating gives CASTRDRGKTGANVLTF. Filled out from reference TRBV7-9 and TRBJ2-6, the complete variable domain reads DTGVSQNPRHKITKRGQNVTFRCDPISEHNRLYWYRQTLGQGPEFLTYFQNEAQLEKSRLLSDRFSAERPKGSFSTLEIQRTEQGDSAMYLCASTRDRGKTGANVLTFGAGSRLTVL.

This chain links TRBV15 with TRBJ2-7; D is undetermined. CDR1 is LNHNV and CDR2 is YYDKDF in the germline V gene (reference sequence). The V gene lost 5 bases and the J gene lost 3 bases, with 11 bases spanning the gap. The CDR3 length is 13 residues. The CDR3 here is CATSSRPSYEQYF. CDR3 in DNA: TGTGCCACCAGCTCCCGTCCCAGCTACGAGCAGTACTTC.

The chain is built from TRBV29-1 and TRBJ1-5, with no clear D. The length of the CDR3 is 13 residues. V was trimmed by 6 bases and J by 5 bases, leaving 14 bases between them. Germline V gives CDR1 SQVTM, CDR2 ANQGSEA. CDR3 DNA sequence: TGCAGCGTCGCAGTAGGGAGCCATCAGCCCCAGCATTTT. It translates to CSVAVGSHQPQHF.

The chain employs TRBV7-2 and TRBJ1-5, with D uncertain. Trimming stripped 5 bases from V and 3 bases from J, with 11 bases between. The germline CDR1 and CDR2 sequences are SGHTA and FQGNSA. The CDR3 length is 14 residues. CDR3 sequence: CASSLGVPNQPQHF. Here the CDR3 DNA reads TGTGCCAGCAGCCTGGGAGTCCCCAATCAGCCCCAGCATTTT.

The rearrangement links TRBV19 to TRBJ2-5; the D gene is possibly TRBD1 (5 bases). This CDR3 has 14 amino acids. V lost 9 bases to trimming and J lost 3 bases, with 17 bases between them. CDR1 and CDR2 (germline): LNHDA, SQIVND (reference sequence). As DNA, the CDR3 is TGTGCCAGCACTCTGGGGTCAGGGAAAGAGACCCAGTACTTC. Its translation is CASTLGSGKETQYF.

The chain uses TRBV6-6 and TRBJ2-7; TRBD1 matches at 8 bases. Germline CDR1 is MNHNY and CDR2 is SVGAGI (reference sequence). There are 16 residues in the CDR3. Trimming cost V 0 bases and J 2 bases; bases outside gene matches: 6. In nucleotides, the CDR3 is TGTGCCAGCAGTTACTCGGGCGGGACAGGAGCCTACGAGCAGTACTTC. It translates to CASSYSGGTGAYEQYF.

V gene TRBV14 combines with J gene TRBJ1-1, with a tentative D call TRBD1 (6 bases). Looked up from germline, CDR1 is SGHDN and CDR2 is FVKESK. The CDR3 runs to 15 residues. Deletions cut 1 base from V and 5 bases from J, with 14 bases between. The CDR3 sequence: CASSQGRGAGTEAFF. The CDR3 region has the DNA TGTGCCAGCAGCCAAGGTCGGGGGGCAGGGACTGAAGCTTTCTTT.

V is TRBV6-6 and J is TRBJ2-7; D is ambiguous. Germline CDR1 MNHNY, CDR2 SVGAGI (reference sequence). V lost 6 bases to trimming and J lost 1 base, with 7 bases between them. The length of the CDR3 is 12 residues. The CDR3 sequence: CASSPGSYEQYF. For the CDR3, the DNA is TGTGCCAGCAGCCCCGGGTCCTACGAGCAGTACTTC.

The V gene is TRBV6-1, the J gene TRBJ1-2; D unclear. Trimming shortened V by 1 base and J by 7 bases, and 10 bases separated the two germline ends. CDR1 MNHNS and CDR2 SASEGT come from the germline V gene. The CDR3 has 13 amino acids. The CDR3 loop is CASSEGLGSGYTF. The CDR3 DNA reads as TGTGCCAGCAGTGAAGGGTTGGGGAGTGGCTACACCTTC.

The CDR3 loop reads CASRGQSTGELFF. CDR3 sequence (DNA): TGTGCCAGCAGGGGACAGAGCACCGGGGAGCTGTTTTTT. V usage is TRBV6-1 and J usage is TRBJ2-2, with 7 bases identical to TRBD1. CDR1 and CDR2 from the germline V gene are MNHNS and SASEGT. The trim removed 6 bases at V and 4 bases at J, leaving 2 bases unmatched. The CDR3 length is 13 residues.

The chain uses TRBV6-1 and TRBJ1-3; D is unclear. Trimming removed 7 bases from V and 4 bases from J, with 17 bases in between. The CDR3 loop spans 15 amino acids. Germline lookup yields CDR1 MNHNS and CDR2 SASEGT. The CDR3 coding sequence is TGTGCCAGCACCGTCGGAGCCCTTGGGGGAAACACCATATATTTT. Translated, it gives CASTVGALGGNTIYF.

The rearrangement joins TRBV18 to TRBJ2-1; D unclear. This CDR3 has 16 amino acids. The germline V gene has CDR1 KGHSH and CDR2 LQKENI. Trimming removed 4 bases at V and 5 bases at J, with 18 bases between. The CDR3 here is CASSLTPLGVHNEQFF. The DNA for the CDR3 is TGTGCCAGCTCACTTACGCCCCTTGGAGTACACAATGAGCAGTTCTTC.

V usage is TRBV4-3 and J usage is TRBJ1-1; D gene unclear. Per the germline V gene, CDR1 is LGHNA and CDR2 is YSLEER. CDR3 length: 13 amino acids. V was clipped by 0 bases and J by 11 bases, with 13 bases between them. In DNA form, the CDR3 reads TGCGCCAGCAGCCAAGATCGAACAACCGGGGCTTTCTTT. It yields the protein CASSQDRTTGAFF.